A selection of T cell receptor beta chains follows, all from one sample in a study of T cells after yellow fever vaccination. MiXCR, applied by TCRdb to the 5' RACE reads, yields one record per CDR3 protein. Of almost 600,000 distinct CDR3 sequences listed, about 13% are singletons. The sequenced sample was PBMCs, obtained on the day of the yellow fever booster vaccination. The receptors were gathered from a man aged 30 to 45 who received the YFV17D yellow fever vaccine. CDR3s include the opening cysteine and the closing phenylalanine or tryptophan. D genes are given only for firm matches. The size field is filled for only some rows; it gives once, few, many or a size class.

j_call: TRBJ2-7
clone_size: few
v_call: TRBV29-1
d_call: TRBD2
cdr3_nt: TGCAGCGTTTCCGGGACTAGCGGATCCTACGAGCAGTACTTC
cdr3_aa: CSVSGTSGSYEQYF

j_call: TRBJ2-7
clone_size: few
v_call: TRBV20-1
d_call: TRBD2
cdr3_nt: TGCAGTGTGCTAGAGCTCGGACTAGCGGGAGGTGACGAGCAGTACTTC
cdr3_aa: CSVLELGLAGGDEQYF

j_call: TRBJ2-3
clone_size: .
v_call: TRBV7-9
d_call: .
cdr3_nt: TGTGCCAGCAGCTTAGGGGTCCAACCCGCTAGCACAGATACGCAGTATTTT
cdr3_aa: CASSLGVQPASTDTQYF

j_call: TRBJ1-6
clone_size: few
v_call: TRBV12-3/TRBV12-4
d_call: .
cdr3_nt: TGTGCCAGCAGTTTGCAGGGTTTAGAGACACCCCTCCACTTT
cdr3_aa: CASSLQGLETPLHF

j_call: TRBJ1-1
clone_size: .
v_call: TRBV7-9
d_call: TRBD1
cdr3_nt: TGTGCCAGCAGCTTAGAGGAGAGGGGGCGTGCTGAAGCTTTCTTT
cdr3_aa: CASSLEERGRAEAFF

j_call: TRBJ2-7
clone_size: .
v_call: TRBV30
d_call: TRBD2
cdr3_nt: TGTGCCTGGAGTGTACGGGGAGGGATTTCCTACGAGCAGTACTTC
cdr3_aa: CAWSVRGGISYEQYF

j_call: TRBJ2-3
clone_size: few
v_call: TRBV9
d_call: .
cdr3_nt: TGTGCCAGCAGCGTCGCCCACACACTCCGCACAGATACGCAGTATTTT
cdr3_aa: CASSVAHTLRTDTQYF

j_call: TRBJ2-2
clone_size: few
v_call: TRBV5-1
d_call: .
cdr3_nt: TGCGCCAGCACAGATGGACGGAAGAACACCGGGGAGCTGTTTTTT
cdr3_aa: CASTDGRKNTGELFF

j_call: TRBJ2-7
clone_size: few
v_call: TRBV7-9
d_call: .
cdr3_nt: TGTGCCAGCAGTCCGGAGTACTACGAGCAGTACTTC
cdr3_aa: CASSPEYYEQYF

j_call: TRBJ2-5
clone_size: few
v_call: TRBV9
d_call: TRBD1
cdr3_nt: TGTGCCAGCAGCGTAGAACCAGGGGGCTCTCTGGAGACCCAGTACTTC
cdr3_aa: CASSVEPGGSLETQYF

j_call: TRBJ2-1
clone_size: many
v_call: TRBV7-2
d_call: TRBD2
cdr3_nt: TGTGCCACCTCAGGAGGAGCGGGAGGTGAATCCTACAATGAGCAGTTCTTC
cdr3_aa: CATSGGAGGESYNEQFF

j_call: TRBJ2-3
clone_size: few
v_call: TRBV20-1
d_call: TRBD2
cdr3_nt: TGCAGTGCTAGAGATCCCGCGGGAGCCCCAGATACGCAGTATTTT
cdr3_aa: CSARDPAGAPDTQYF

j_call: TRBJ2-7
clone_size: .
v_call: TRBV6-5
d_call: .
cdr3_nt: TGTGCCAGCAGTTATGGGACGGACATCTACGAGCAGTACTTC
cdr3_aa: CASSYGTDIYEQYF

j_call: TRBJ2-5
clone_size: .
v_call: TRBV6-5
d_call: .
cdr3_nt: TGTGCCAGCAGTTACGCCGGGGGACCAGCCTTTGGGACCCAGTACTTC
cdr3_aa: CASSYAGGPAFGTQYF

j_call: TRBJ2-2
clone_size: .
v_call: TRBV5-1
d_call: .
cdr3_nt: TGCGCCAGCAGCCCCGACAGGCCTAACACCGGGGAGCTGTTTTTT
cdr3_aa: CASSPDRPNTGELFF

j_call: TRBJ2-1
clone_size: .
v_call: TRBV7-2
d_call: .
cdr3_nt: TGTGCCAGCAGCTTAGCACGGGAGCTCCATGAGCAGTTCTTC
cdr3_aa: CASSLARELHEQFF

j_call: TRBJ2-7
clone_size: few
v_call: TRBV18
d_call: .
cdr3_nt: TGTGCCAGCTCATTCGGATCCCCCAACGAGCAGTACTTC
cdr3_aa: CASSFGSPNEQYF

j_call: TRBJ1-3
clone_size: few
v_call: TRBV20-1
d_call: .
cdr3_nt: TGCAGTGCTATCGCGGTCTTTGGAAACACCATATATTTT
cdr3_aa: CSAIAVFGNTIYF

j_call: TRBJ2-1
clone_size: few
v_call: TRBV20-1
d_call: TRBD2
cdr3_nt: TGCAGTGCTAGAGCTACTCAATTAGCGGGAGGGCTGATCAATGAGCAGTTCTTC
cdr3_aa: CSARATQLAGGLINEQFF

j_call: TRBJ1-2
clone_size: once
v_call: TRBV10-3
d_call: TRBD1
cdr3_nt: TGTGCCATCAGTGAGACAGGGGGTGCTTCCGGCGGCTACACCTTC
cdr3_aa: CAISETGGASGGYTF

j_call: TRBJ2-5
clone_size: .
v_call: TRBV12-3/TRBV12-4
d_call: .
cdr3_nt: TGTGCCAGCAGAATGCAAAAAAATGGGGGTCAGGAGACCCAGTACTTC
cdr3_aa: CASRMQKNGGQETQYF

j_call: TRBJ2-7
clone_size: .
v_call: TRBV7-9
d_call: .
cdr3_nt: TGTGCCAGCAGCCCCCCCCTGGGGTCCTACGAGCAGTACTTC
cdr3_aa: CASSPPLGSYEQYF

j_call: TRBJ2-1
clone_size: few
v_call: TRBV29-1
d_call: TRBD2
cdr3_nt: TGCAGCGTTGGAGTAGCGGGGCCCTACAATGAGCAGTTCTTC
cdr3_aa: CSVGVAGPYNEQFF

j_call: TRBJ2-1
clone_size: .
v_call: TRBV5-4
d_call: .
cdr3_nt: TGTGCCAGCAGCTTAGGGCCCCCAAACAGTGAGCAGTTCTTC
cdr3_aa: CASSLGPPNSEQFF

j_call: TRBJ2-1
clone_size: few
v_call: TRBV18
d_call: TRBD1
cdr3_nt: TGTGCCAGCTCACCCAACCGACAGGGTCAGTTCTTC
cdr3_aa: CASSPNRQGQFF

j_call: TRBJ2-2
clone_size: few
v_call: TRBV7-2
d_call: TRBD1
cdr3_nt: TGTGCCAGCAGCTTTTGGATGCCGGGACAGGGTCCCGGGGAGCTGTTTTTT
cdr3_aa: CASSFWMPGQGPGELFF

j_call: TRBJ2-1
clone_size: .
v_call: TRBV5-1
d_call: TRBD2
cdr3_nt: TGCGCCAGCAGACAAACCGGGACTAGCGCGTACAATGAGCAGTTCTTC
cdr3_aa: CASRQTGTSAYNEQFF

j_call: TRBJ1-1
clone_size: few
v_call: TRBV11-2
d_call: .
cdr3_nt: TGTGCCAGCAGCTTAGTTGCGAAGAACACTGAAGCTTTCTTT
cdr3_aa: CASSLVAKNTEAFF

j_call: TRBJ2-2
clone_size: .
v_call: TRBV2
d_call: TRBD2
cdr3_nt: TGTGCCATTGCAGCGGGGGAGGACACCGGGGAGCTGTTTTTT
cdr3_aa: CAIAAGEDTGELFF

j_call: TRBJ2-5
clone_size: few
v_call: TRBV15
d_call: .
cdr3_nt: TGTGCCACCAGCAGTCAACCGCCTTGGGGACGACTAGAGCAAGAGACCCAGTACTTC
cdr3_aa: CATSSQPPWGRLEQETQYF

j_call: TRBJ1-5
clone_size: .
v_call: TRBV4-3
d_call: .
cdr3_nt: TGCGCCAGCAGCCAAGATATGGGGAATAGCAATCAGCCCCAGCATTTT
cdr3_aa: CASSQDMGNSNQPQHF

j_call: TRBJ2-2
clone_size: .
v_call: TRBV20-1
d_call: .
cdr3_nt: TGCAGTGCATCCCGGGGGACTGGGAACACCGGGGAGCTGTTTTTT
cdr3_aa: CSASRGTGNTGELFF

j_call: TRBJ2-5
clone_size: many
v_call: TRBV7-2
d_call: .
cdr3_nt: TGTGCCAGCAGCTTAGGTCAAGGGTGGGAGACCCAGTACTTC
cdr3_aa: CASSLGQGWETQYF

j_call: TRBJ1-5
clone_size: .
v_call: TRBV29-1
d_call: .
cdr3_nt: TGCAGCGTTGGAGACAGGAGTAATCAGCCCCAGCATTTT
cdr3_aa: CSVGDRSNQPQHF

j_call: TRBJ2-5
clone_size: .
v_call: TRBV27
d_call: .
cdr3_nt: TGTGCCAGCAGTACCCGAGTAAGGGAGACCCAGTACTTC
cdr3_aa: CASSTRVRETQYF

j_call: TRBJ2-2
clone_size: few
v_call: TRBV5-1
d_call: TRBD1
cdr3_nt: TGCGCCAGCAGCTTGGCCGGGTCAGACAGGGGGTCACTATGGAACACCGGGGAGCTGTTTTTT
cdr3_aa: CASSLAGSDRGSLWNTGELFF

j_call: TRBJ2-1
clone_size: .
v_call: TRBV12-5
d_call: .
cdr3_nt: TGTGCTAGTGCCCTTATCGGATCTAACAATGAGCAGTTCTTC
cdr3_aa: CASALIGSNNEQFF

j_call: TRBJ2-1
clone_size: few
v_call: TRBV28
d_call: .
cdr3_nt: TGTGCCAGCAGCCGCGGTTTGGACAGAGGGAATGAGCAGTTCTTC
cdr3_aa: CASSRGLDRGNEQFF

j_call: TRBJ1-4
clone_size: .
v_call: TRBV9
d_call: .
cdr3_nt: TGTGCCAGCAGCGACGGACAGTATAATGAAAAACTGTTTTTT
cdr3_aa: CASSDGQYNEKLFF

j_call: TRBJ2-1
clone_size: few
v_call: TRBV10-2
d_call: TRBD2
cdr3_nt: TGCGCCAGCAGTGAGACGATGGGACTAGCTTCAGGTGAGCAGTTCTTC
cdr3_aa: CASSETMGLASGEQFF

j_call: TRBJ2-7
clone_size: few
v_call: TRBV11-2
d_call: TRBD2
cdr3_nt: TGTGCCAGCAGCTTAGAGTCACAGCGGGAGGGTTGGAGGGCCGAGCAGTACTTC
cdr3_aa: CASSLESQREGWRAEQYF

j_call: TRBJ2-7
clone_size: .
v_call: TRBV3-1
d_call: .
cdr3_nt: TGTGCCAGCAGCCAACTCGGAGTTCGCGGCGACGAGCAGTACTTC
cdr3_aa: CASSQLGVRGDEQYF

j_call: TRBJ2-5
clone_size: .
v_call: TRBV9
d_call: TRBD2
cdr3_nt: TGTGCCAGCACATCGGGAGGCGAAACGATTGAGACCCAGTACTTC
cdr3_aa: CASTSGGETIETQYF

j_call: TRBJ2-7
clone_size: few
v_call: TRBV20-1
d_call: .
cdr3_nt: TGCAGTGCCCAGCGGGCATTCTCCTACGAGCAGTACTTC
cdr3_aa: CSAQRAFSYEQYF

j_call: TRBJ1-2
clone_size: few
v_call: TRBV20-1
d_call: .
cdr3_nt: TGCAGTGCTCCAGGAAGTGGCTATGGCTACACCTTC
cdr3_aa: CSAPGSGYGYTF

j_call: TRBJ2-1
clone_size: many
v_call: TRBV7-2
d_call: TRBD2
cdr3_nt: TGTGCCAGCAGCTTGACTAGCGGGACCGGGAATGAGCAGTTCTTC
cdr3_aa: CASSLTSGTGNEQFF

j_call: TRBJ2-7
clone_size: many
v_call: TRBV6-2/TRBV6-3
d_call: .
cdr3_nt: TGTGCCAGCAGTTATCCCCACGACGAGCAGTACTTC
cdr3_aa: CASSYPHDEQYF

j_call: TRBJ2-4
clone_size: .
v_call: TRBV4-2
d_call: .
cdr3_nt: TGTGCCAGCAGCCAAGAATGGGGGGGTGGGGGCGTAAAGGTTCAGTACTTC
cdr3_aa: CASSQEWGGGGVKVQYF